The 5 T cell receptor beta chains listed next were all sequenced from one sample in a study of shared clonotypes between healthy human individuals. Libraries were prepared by immunoSEQ multiplex PCR; TCRdb keeps only in-frame clonotypes and omits some of them. The top ten clones hold more than 0.55% of a sample with around 1.1 million clones, around 78% of them seen once. The sample comprised memory CD4+ T cells from PBMCs. Indicated subset: CD45RA-negative fraction. These receptor sequences come from a man in his late teens or twenties in good health. Some clones in this sample may be carry-over from other donors' samples.

This clone was seen more than once but under ten times. Other DNA sequences in this sample translate to the same CDR3. V usage is TRBV7-9 and J usage is TRBJ1-1; D is uncertain. Germline V gene sequence: CDR1 SEHNR, CDR2 FQNEAQ (reference sequence). This CDR3 is built from 13 residues. V was shortened by 1 base and J by 0 bases, with 3 bases between the two germline ends. Written as DNA, the CDR3 is TGTGCCAGCAGCTTAGGAATGAACACTGAAGCTTTCTTT. It is translated as CASSLGMNTEAFF.

The chain uses TRBV10-3 and TRBJ1-5; 9 nucleotides line up with TRBD1. From germline, CDR1 is ENHRY and CDR2 SYGVKD. Trimming cost V 6 bases and J 6 bases; bases outside gene matches: 6. The CDR3 runs 14 residues. In DNA, the CDR3 is TGTGCCATCAGCCCCGGACAGGGGACTCAGCCCCAGCATTTT. The encoded protein is CAISPGQGTQPQHF.

This sequence joins TRBV6-1 and TRBJ2-7; 7 nucleotides agree with TRBD1. This CDR3 contains 15 residues. Trimming at V came to 1 base and at J to 2 bases, leaving 5 bases not matched to a gene. Per germline, CDR1 MNHNS and CDR2 SASEGT. The CDR3 bases are TGTGCCAGCAGTGAAGGCGCAGGGGGTCCCTACGAGCAGTACTTC. Protein product: CASSEGAGGPYEQYF.

About this clone itself: This likely stems from a read error, as it lies one base from a far larger clone. Other nucleotide sequences in the sample specify the same CDR3. The chain employs TRBV6-1 and TRBJ2-1, with D unclear. The germline V gene has CDR1 MNHNS and CDR2 SASEGT. CDR3 size: 14 residues. The CDR3 region is CASSEASTVNEQFF. Written as DNA, the CDR3 is TGCGCCAGCAGTGAAGCGTCTACTGTGAATGAGCAGTTCTTC.

The chain carries TRBV7-9 and TRBJ2-4, with D possibly TRBD1 on 5 matching bases. V lost 3 bases, J lost 3 bases, and 15 bases lay in between. CDR3 length equals 16 residues. Germline V gene sequence: CDR1 SEHNR, CDR2 FQNEAQ (reference sequence). CDR3 loop: CASSFQGLFGKNIQYF. In DNA form, the CDR3 reads TGTGCCAGCAGCTTTCAGGGCTTGTTTGGCAAAAACATTCAGTACTTC. Full variable domain (remainder filled in from reference TRBV7-9 and TRBJ2-4): DTGVSQNPRHKITKRGQNVTFRCDPISEHNRLYWYRQTLGQGPEFLTYFQNEAQLEKSRLLSDRFSAERPKGSFSTLEIQRTEQGDSAMYLCASSFQGLFGKNIQYFGAGTRLSVL.